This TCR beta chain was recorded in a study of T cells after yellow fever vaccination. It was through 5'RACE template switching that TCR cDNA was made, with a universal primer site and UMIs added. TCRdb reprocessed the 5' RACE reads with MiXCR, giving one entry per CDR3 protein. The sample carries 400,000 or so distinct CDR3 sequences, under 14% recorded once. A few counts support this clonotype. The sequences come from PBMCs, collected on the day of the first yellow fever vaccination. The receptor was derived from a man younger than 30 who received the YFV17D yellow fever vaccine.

CDR3 region: CASSRTRKNTEAFF. As DNA, the CDR3 is TGTGCCAGCAGTCGAACCCGGAAGAACACTGAAGCTTTCTTT. The chain carries TRBV12-3 or TRBV12-4 and TRBJ1-1; unclear D gene. V was trimmed by 5 bases and J by 1 base, leaving 11 bases between them. This CDR3 spans 14 amino acids.